This TCR beta chain was recovered during a study of early T cells in non-severe SARS-CoV-2 infection (TCRdb year 2021). Background for the entire study: TCR sequencing used bulk RNA from unsorted whole blood, so alpha and beta chains could not be paired. The paper as a whole reports these results and caveats: Matching against VDJdb was skewed toward anti-spike CD8 responses, likely underestimated virus-specific expansions, and missed private and CD4 specificities.

The library was produced with 5' RACE. Reads for this sample came from a NextSeq 500. Unique molecular identifiers were attached to individual cDNA molecules in the TCR library protocol so that sequencing error and PCR bias could be corrected. Both TCR alpha and beta chains were sequenced, and tight co-correlation was observed between alpha and beta sequence abundances in each sample. The paper's processing steps were these. Decombinator V4 was used to annotate TCR sequences for V gene, J gene and CDR3. Expanded TCRs were defined as changing significantly between any two time points under a Poisson model with p below 0.0001. Abundances of TCRs were expressed as counts per million after normalisation to the total number of TCRs sequenced in each sample. MAIT TCRs were defined by TRAV1-2 paired with TRAJ12, TRAJ20 or TRAJ33, and iNKT TCRs by TRAV10 paired with TRAJ18. A search of VDJdb, accessed on 1 November 2021, was run for TCRs annotated to CMV, EBV and SARS-CoV-2, with TCRs annotated for multiple antigens excluded. TCRdb trimmed public reads at Q25 via fastp, called clones via MiXCR and kept in-frame beta chains. Every distinct CDR3 protein forms one entry, paired with its most common genes and DNA. The V and J calls and clone size come from TCRdb's table, not from the authors' own analysis. Present in this sample are about 77,000 distinct CDR3 sequences, over 9% of which were seen just once. The ten most abundant clones make up about 4.8% of the sample.

This clonotype came up many times. Its antigen is currently not known. Qualities for individual bases were not recorded, and no much larger clone is one base off. From cysteine to phenylalanine, the CDR3 is 17 amino acids long. Kept here is only the CDR3 DNA, which spans 51 bases and is read in frame from base 1. From a lookup of the germline V gene (reference sequence), CDR1 and CDR2 are LNHDA and SQIVND. Trimming removed 3 bases from V and 0 bases from J, leaving 14 bases between the germline ends. The study was a case-control design nested within a healthcare worker cohort in London, UK, with weekly nasopharyngeal swab PCR tests and blood sampling. Healthcare workers were enrolled in the week of the UK lockdown, from 23 to 31 March 2020, and were followed every week for up to roughly 15 weeks.

This TCR was recovered from an adult who was a healthcare worker with PCR-confirmed SARS-CoV-2 infection or an uninfected control (not recorded which). The V and J genes are TRBV19 and TRBJ1-4; the D gene lacks a confident call. Sequenced input: whole blood. The CDR3 sequence is CASSIGLGVATNEKLFF. The sequenced DNA: TGTGCCAGTAGTATTGGCCTGGGAGTTGCAACTAATGAAAAACTGTTTTTT.